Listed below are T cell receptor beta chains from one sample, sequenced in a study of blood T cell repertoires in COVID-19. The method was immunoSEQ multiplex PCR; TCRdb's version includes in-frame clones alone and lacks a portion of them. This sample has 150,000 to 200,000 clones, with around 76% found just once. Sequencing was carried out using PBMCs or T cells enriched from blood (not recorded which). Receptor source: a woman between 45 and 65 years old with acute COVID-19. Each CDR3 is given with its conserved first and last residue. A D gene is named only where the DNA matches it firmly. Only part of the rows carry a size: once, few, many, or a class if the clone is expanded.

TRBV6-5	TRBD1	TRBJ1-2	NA	TGTGCCAGCAGTTATGGTGGCAGGGGGTTCAGTGGCTACACCTTC	CASSYGGRGFSGYTF
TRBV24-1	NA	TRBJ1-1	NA	TGTGCCACCAGTGAGTCCGGGACAATGAACACTGAAGCTTTCTTT	CATSESGTMNTEAFF
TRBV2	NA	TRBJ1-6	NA	TGTGCCAGCAGGGAGAGGATTTGGGATTCACCCCTCCACTTT	CASRERIWDSPLHF
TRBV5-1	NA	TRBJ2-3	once	TGCGCCAGCAGCTTGGTTGTAGCCGACCCACCGCAGTATTTT	CASSLVVADPPQYF
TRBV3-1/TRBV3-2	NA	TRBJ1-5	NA	TGTGCCAGCAGCCAAGAGGCAGGGTTAGGCGATCAGCCCCAGCATTTT	CASSQEAGLGDQPQHF
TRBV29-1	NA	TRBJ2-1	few	TGCAGCGTTGAAGGCCCGGTAAGCTCCTACAATGAGCAGTTCTTC	CSVEGPVSSYNEQFF
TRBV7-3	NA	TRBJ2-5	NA	TGTGCCAGCAGCTTAGATCCGCCGGGACTCACCTCGGAGACCCAGTACTTC	CASSLDPPGLTSETQYF
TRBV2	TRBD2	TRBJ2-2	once	TGTGCCAGTCGCGGGACTAGCGGGGGGGCCGGGGAGCTGTTTTTT	CASRGTSGGAGELFF
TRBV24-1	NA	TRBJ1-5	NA	TGTGCCACCAGTGATCCCGATCAGCCCCAGCATTTT	CATSDPDQPQHF
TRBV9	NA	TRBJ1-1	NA	TGTGCCAGCAGCGGCGGGTCCTGGAACACTGAAGCTTTCTTT	CASSGGSWNTEAFF
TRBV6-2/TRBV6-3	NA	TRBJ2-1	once	TGTGCCAGCAGTCCACCTCCTAGTTACGACGACAATGAGCAGTTCTTC	CASSPPPSYDDNEQFF
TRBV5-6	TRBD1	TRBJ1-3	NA	TGTGCCAGCAGCCCACAGGGGATCTCTGGAAACACCATATATTTT	CASSPQGISGNTIYF
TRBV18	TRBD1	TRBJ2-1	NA	TGTGCCAGCTCACCACCCCTAGGGGGCATCTACAATGAGCAGTTCTTC	CASSPPLGGIYNEQFF
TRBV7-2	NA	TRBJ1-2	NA	TGTGCCAGCAGCTTAACGGCCGGGGGAATAGGCTACACCTTC	CASSLTAGGIGYTF
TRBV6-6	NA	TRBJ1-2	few	TGTGCCAGCAGTTACTCCTGGGGGCCTAACTATGGCTACACCTTC	CASSYSWGPNYGYTF
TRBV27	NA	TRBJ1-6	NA	TGTGCCAGCAGTTTATCGACAGAATTCTATAATTCACCCCTCCACTTT	CASSLSTEFYNSPLHF
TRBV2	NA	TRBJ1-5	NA	TGTGCCAGCAGTAGCGAGGGTTTTCAGCCCCAGCATTTT	CASSSEGFQPQHF
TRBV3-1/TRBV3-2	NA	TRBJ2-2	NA	TGTGCCAGCAGCCTCGCCGGTGGTACCGGGGAGCTGTTTTTT	CASSLAGGTGELFF
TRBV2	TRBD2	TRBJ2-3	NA	TGTGCCAGTAAAGCGGGGGGCAACCGCACAGATACGCAGTATTTT	CASKAGGNRTDTQYF
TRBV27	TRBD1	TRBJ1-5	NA	TGTGCCAGCAGTACGGGACAGGAATTACCCCAGCATTTT	CASSTGQELPQHF
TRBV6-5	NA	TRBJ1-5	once	TGTGCCAGCGCAAGGGAGGGCAATCAGCCCCAGCATTTT	CASAREGNQPQHF
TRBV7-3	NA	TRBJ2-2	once	TGTGCCAGCAGCTCCCGGGTGGGGGGGAACACCGGGGAGCTGTTTTTT	CASSSRVGGNTGELFF
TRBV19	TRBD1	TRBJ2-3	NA	TGTGCCAGTAGTCTGGGACAGGGGGCAACAGATACGCAGTATTTT	CASSLGQGATDTQYF
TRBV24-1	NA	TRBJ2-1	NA	TGTGCCACCAGTGTCGGACAGTACAATGAGCAGTTCTTC	CATSVGQYNEQFF
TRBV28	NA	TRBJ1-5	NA	TGTGCCAGCAGCCCTCCAGGGATTAGCAATCAGCCCCAGCATTTT	CASSPPGISNQPQHF
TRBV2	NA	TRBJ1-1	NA	TGTGCCAGCAGTGAATCATGGGCGGGCACTGAAGCTTTCTTT	CASSESWAGTEAFF
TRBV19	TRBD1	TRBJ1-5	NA	TGTGCCAGTAGTATAGGGGACAGAAGCAATCAGCCCCAGCATTTT	CASSIGDRSNQPQHF
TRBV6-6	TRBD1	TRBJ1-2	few	TGTGCCAGCAGTTCTCCTGACAGGGGGCTCGGCTACACCTTC	CASSSPDRGLGYTF
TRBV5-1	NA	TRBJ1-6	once	TGCGCCAGCAGCGTTCGGAGCTCCTATAATTCACCCCTCCACTTT	CASSVRSSYNSPLHF